This TCR beta chain was captured in a study of cytomegalovirus exposure and HLA in healthy donors. On the study more broadly: Prior work identified about 120 million unique TCR beta sequences in some 200 million T cells. Of all 400 or so donors who were genotyped, 70% to 85% belonged to the Caucasian-associated ancestry cluster.

The primer mix had 60 Vbeta and 13 Jbeta primers. Produced via immunoSEQ multiplex PCR; TCRdb's table is partial and in-frame only. This sample carries roughly 190,000 clones, with less than 0.95% going to the ten biggest clones. The germline V and J ends were trimmed by 3 bases and 8 bases, with 20 bases remaining between them. Germline V gives CDR1 LGHNA, CDR2 YNFKEQ. CDR3 length: 16 residues. The rearrangement uses TRBV4-2 and TRBJ1-3, with D possibly being TRBD1 (6 bases). Material for sequencing was PBMCs. This TCR came from a woman aged 18-29 years in good health and CMV-seropositive. The CDR3 here is CASSQAPAGRGDTIYF. The CDR3 DNA reads as TGTGCCAGCAGCCAGGCCCCAGCCGGCAGGGGCGACACCATATATTTT.